This TCR beta chain was recovered during a study of shared clonotypes between healthy human individuals. Study results and caveats: Tissues were not sampled, only blood, and their repertoires likely differ.

As regards this clone: The antigen remains unidentified.

Naive-designated CD8 cells lacked CD45RO, were positively enriched for CCR7, and omitted terminally differentiated effector memory CD45RA+ cells. Method: immunoSEQ multiplex PCR; TCRdb's copy keeps in-frame clones and lacks some. The table shows about 820,000 clones, with around 93% occurring only once. The CDR3 extends over 14 amino acids. Unmatched junction bases numbered 5, after V lost 10 bases and J lost 1 base. Per germline, CDR1 LNHDA and CDR2 SQIVND (reference sequence). The sequenced sample was naive CD8+ T cells sorted from blood. The chain has TRBV19 and TRBJ2-2, with 8 bases that match TRBD2. The sequence derives from a man aged 30 to 45 in good health. The CDR3 sequence is CATRLALNTGELFF. The CDR3 nucleotides read TGTGCCACCCGACTAGCGCTGAACACCGGGGAGCTGTTTTTT. Looking up the rest from reference TRBV19 and TRBJ2-2 gives the full variable domain: DGGITQSPKYLFRKEGQNVTLSCEQNLNHDAMYWYRQDPGQGLRLIYYSQIVNDFQKGDIAEGYSVSREKKESFPLTVTSAQKNPTAFYLCATRLALNTGELFFGEGSRLTVL.